This T cell receptor beta chain was observed in a study of T cell responses to AZD1222 COVID-19 vaccine. Germline CDR1 LNHDA, CDR2 SQIVND (reference sequence). CDR3 length: 14 amino acids. V was cut by 3 bases and J by 8 bases, with 16 bases left in between. A single count supports this clone. Assay used: immunoSEQ multiplex PCR; TCRdb lists only in-frame clones, some missing. Seen here are around 110,000 clones, about 88% observed once, and the top ten hold around 7.2%. The receptor was isolated from an adult in good health. The specimen comprised peripheral blood, sampled on day 0 of AZD1222 vaccination. The V gene is TRBV19, the J gene TRBJ1-2; D is uncertain. The CDR3 nucleotides read TGTGCCAGTAGTATGGACCCCGTTACCGGGGGCTACACCTTC. Its translation: CASSMDPVTGGYTF.